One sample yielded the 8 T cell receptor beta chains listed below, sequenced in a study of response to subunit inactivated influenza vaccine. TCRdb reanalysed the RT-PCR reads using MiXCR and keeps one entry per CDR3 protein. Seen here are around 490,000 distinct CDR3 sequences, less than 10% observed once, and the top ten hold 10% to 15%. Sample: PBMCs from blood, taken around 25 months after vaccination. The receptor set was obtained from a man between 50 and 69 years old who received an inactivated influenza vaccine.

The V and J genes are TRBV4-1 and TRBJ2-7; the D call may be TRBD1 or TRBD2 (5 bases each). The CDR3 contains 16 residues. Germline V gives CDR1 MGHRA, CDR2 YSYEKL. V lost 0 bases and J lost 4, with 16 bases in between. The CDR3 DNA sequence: TGCGCCAGCAGCCAAGATGAGGGATTCGAGGGGTACGAGCAGTACTTC. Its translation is CASSQDEGFEGYEQYF.

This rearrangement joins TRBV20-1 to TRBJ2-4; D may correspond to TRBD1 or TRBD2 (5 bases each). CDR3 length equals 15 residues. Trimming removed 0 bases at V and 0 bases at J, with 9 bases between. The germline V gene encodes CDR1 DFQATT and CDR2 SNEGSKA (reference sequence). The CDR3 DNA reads TGCAGTGCTAGAGATCCAGGGACAGCCAAAAACATTCAGTACTTC. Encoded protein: CSARDPGTAKNIQYF.

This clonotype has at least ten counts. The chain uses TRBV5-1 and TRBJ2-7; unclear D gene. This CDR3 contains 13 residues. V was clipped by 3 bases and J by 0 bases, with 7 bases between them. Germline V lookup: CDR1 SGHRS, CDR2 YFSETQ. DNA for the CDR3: TGCGCCAGCAGCTGGGAAGTCTCCTACGAGCAGTACTTC. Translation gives CASSWEVSYEQYF.

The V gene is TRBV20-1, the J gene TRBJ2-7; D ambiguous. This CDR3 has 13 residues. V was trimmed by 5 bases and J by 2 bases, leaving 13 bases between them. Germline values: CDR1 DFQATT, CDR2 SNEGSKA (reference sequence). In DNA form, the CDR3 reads TGCAGTGCTGGGGTGCGTGGACCCTACGAGCAGTACTTC. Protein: CSAGVRGPYEQYF.

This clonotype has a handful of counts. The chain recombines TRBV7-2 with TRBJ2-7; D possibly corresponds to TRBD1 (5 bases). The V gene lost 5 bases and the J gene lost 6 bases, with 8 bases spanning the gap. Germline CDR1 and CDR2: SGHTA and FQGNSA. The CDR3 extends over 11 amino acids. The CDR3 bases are TGTGCCAGCAGCGTGCAGGGCGAGCAGTACTTC. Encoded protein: CASSVQGEQYF.

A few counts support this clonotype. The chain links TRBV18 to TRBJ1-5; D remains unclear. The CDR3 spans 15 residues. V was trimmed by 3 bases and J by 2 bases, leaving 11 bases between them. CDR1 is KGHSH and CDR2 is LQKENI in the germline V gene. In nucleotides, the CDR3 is TGTGCCAGCTCACCCGAAGTGGCAGGCAATCAGCCCCAGCATTTT. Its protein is CASSPEVAGNQPQHF.

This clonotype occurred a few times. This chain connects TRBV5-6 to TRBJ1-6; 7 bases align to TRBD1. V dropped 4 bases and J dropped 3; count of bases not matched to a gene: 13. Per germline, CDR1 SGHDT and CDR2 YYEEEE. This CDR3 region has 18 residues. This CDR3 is CASSGSGVWDSYNSPLHF. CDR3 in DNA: TGTGCCAGCAGCGGGAGTGGGGTATGGGACAGCTATAATTCACCCCTCCACTTT.

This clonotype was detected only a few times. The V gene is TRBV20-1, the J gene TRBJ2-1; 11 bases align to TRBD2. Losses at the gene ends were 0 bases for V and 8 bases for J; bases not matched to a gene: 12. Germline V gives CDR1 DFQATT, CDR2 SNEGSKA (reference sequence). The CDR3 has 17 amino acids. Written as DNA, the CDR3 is TGCAGTGCTAGAGATTGGGGTAGCGGGGGGGCTAGGGATGAGCAGTTCTTC. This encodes CSARDWGSGGARDEQFF.